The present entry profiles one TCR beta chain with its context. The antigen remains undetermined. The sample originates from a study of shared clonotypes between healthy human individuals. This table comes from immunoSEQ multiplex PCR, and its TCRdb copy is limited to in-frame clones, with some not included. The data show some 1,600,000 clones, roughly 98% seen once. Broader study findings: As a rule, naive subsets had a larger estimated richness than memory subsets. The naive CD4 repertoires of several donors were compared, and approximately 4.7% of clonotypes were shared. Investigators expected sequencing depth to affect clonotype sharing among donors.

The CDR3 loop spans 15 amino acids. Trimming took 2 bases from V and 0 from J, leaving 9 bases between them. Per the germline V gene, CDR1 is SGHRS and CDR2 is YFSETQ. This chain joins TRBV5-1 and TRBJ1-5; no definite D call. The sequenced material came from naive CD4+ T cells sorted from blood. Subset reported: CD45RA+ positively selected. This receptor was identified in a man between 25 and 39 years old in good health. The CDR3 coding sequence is TGCGCCAGCAGCTTTAGACACTATAGCAATCAGCCCCAGCATTTT. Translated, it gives CASSFRHYSNQPQHF.